The T cell receptor (beta chain) under discussion was sequenced for a study of blood T cell repertoires in COVID-19 (dated by TCRdb to 2018 to 2020). Notes on the research overall: Samples covering the acute and convalescent phases of COVID-19 were provided by collaborators in the United States, Italy and Spain. The prospective study material was composed of cDNA or gDNA derived from T cells, B-cell-depleted T cells, or PBMCs. Deeply sampled blood TCRbeta repertoires from subjects exposed to, actively infected with, or recovered from COVID-19 were included in the dataset. The repertoires were released in a freely available public database intended as a resource for research on the immune response to SARS-CoV-2. Samples came from the ongoing ImmuneRACE study (first 160 participants) plus 1,254 subjects from 6 global collaborators. The sample metadata nearly always contained a de-identified subject ID, COVID-19 status, age in years and sex. HLA class I and class II types, where available, came from metadata supplied by the sample provider rather than from assay-based typing. What the research found in general, with its limitations: The amount of clinical and demographic metadata varied by source and participant and was provided uncurated.

Inclusive of the bounding cysteine and phenylalanine, the CDR3 is 15 residues long. Only the CDR3 DNA is retained, 45 bases long and in frame from the first base. The germline V gene (reference sequence) supplies CDR1 MNHEY and CDR2 SMNVEV. Trimming leaves V shorter by 10 bases and J shorter by 6 bases, with the junction holding 16 bases beyond the gene matches. TCRbeta CDR3 regions were amplified from genomic DNA using the immunoSEQ Assay, a bias-controlled multiplex PCR. The original pipeline was this. The number of nucleated cells in each sample was estimated from the amplification of reference gene primers within the assay. To quantify the absolute abundance of each unique TCRbeta CDR3 rearrangement, sequence reads were collapsed and filtered. Productive Simpson clonality was computed per sample as the square root of Simpson's diversity index over productive rearrangements. TCRdb took over this immuneACCESS table, retaining in-frame rearrangements with V and J assigned. Such tables are incomplete; in checked studies, under half of the missing clones stem from an unresolved V gene, and the remainder is unexplained. For V, J and clone size, that table is used; D and trimming come from the DNA. The sample yields around 200,000 clones; 70% to 90% were counted once. The biggest ten clones account for less than 5.5% of the sample.

To note about this clone: The specificity of this receptor is unknown. No much larger clonotype is one base removed from it; base qualities were not supplied.

Whole blood was collected in K2EDTA tubes by collaborating institutions according to the institutions' own protocols. For TCRbeta analysis, collaborators shipped samples in one of three forms: frozen whole blood, isolated PBMCs, or DNA extracted from either of those sample types. This TCR was sampled from a woman of 80 years or more with acute or convalescent COVID-19. The chain uses TRBV27 and TRBJ2-3; a stretch of 7 junction bases matches TRBD2. Material for sequencing was peripheral blood. The DNA sequence is TGTGCCACCAACCCCCGGGCGAGCGGGATGGATACGCAGTATTTT. It codes for CATNPRASGMDTQYF.